This T cell receptor beta chain stems from a study of blood T cell repertoires in COVID-19. Study information: Donors in the United States, Italy and Spain gave samples during acute or convalescent COVID-19. PBMCs, B-cell-depleted T cells, or T cells provided the cDNA or gDNA that made up the material.

Per the original methods: How many nucleated cells were present was estimated from reference gene primer amplification. Profiling relied on immunoSEQ multiplex PCR, and the TCRdb table lists in-frame clones only, not all of them. The DNA gave D and trimming, while V, J and clone size come from that table. The sample carries about 200,000 clones, around 84% recorded once. Looked up from germline, CDR1 is KGHSH and CDR2 is LQKENI. The CDR3 loop spans 15 amino acids. The junction had 4 bases not matched to a gene; V was cut back by 1 base and J by 6 bases. The source material was peripheral blood. This receptor was taken from a human donor in a cohort sampled during active COVID-19. The chain couples TRBV18 to TRBJ2-3, with TRBD2 matching over 10 bases. As DNA, the CDR3 is TGTGCCAGCTCACCACAAGCGGGAGGGTCCGATACGCAGTATTTT. It codes for CASSPQAGGSDTQYF.